This record covers a single TCR beta chain. This record comes from a study of blood T cells in healthy people across ages. Germline loops: CDR1 MNHEY, CDR2 SMNVEV (reference sequence). J lost 1 base, V lost 3 bases, and 8 bases had no gene match. The CDR3 sequence is 16 residues long. A second PCR, run for about 7 to 11 cycles, used a sample-barcoded 5' primer plus a J-beta primer mix. TCRdb passed the 5' RACE reads through MiXCR, listing each CDR3 protein once. The repertoire includes about 1,500,000 distinct CDR3 sequences, 40% to 50% of them detected once, and less than 8% sits in the top ten. Peripheral blood samples of 9 to 10 milliliters were drawn from each donor.

This TCR was recovered from a young woman in good health. Sequencing was performed on blood. The rearrangement uses TRBV27 and TRBJ2-7; 8 bases match TRBD2. Here the CDR3 DNA reads TGTGCCAGCAGTTTGATGGGAGCGGGGGATTCCTACGAGCAGTACTTC. This translates into CASSLMGAGDSYEQYF.